These 5 T cell receptor beta chains were all obtained from the same sample, sequenced in a study of cytomegalovirus exposure and HLA in healthy donors. The PCR made use of 60 Vbeta and 13 Jbeta primers. This table comes from immunoSEQ multiplex PCR, and its TCRdb copy is limited to in-frame clones, with some not included. The table includes 150,000 or so clones, about 80% detected once. Sequencing input: PBMCs. These receptors originate from a man under 40 in good health and CMV-seropositive.

The V and J genes are TRBV6-4 and TRBJ2-5; 9 bases align to TRBD1. Judging by the DNA end, TRBJ2-7 fits better; the J call may be wrong. Germline V CDR1 and CDR2: MRHNA, SNTAGT. CDR3 length: 17 amino acids. CDR3 in amino acids: CASSGGGSRDRVYEQYF. CDR3 coding DNA: TGTGCCAGCAGTGGGGGGGGCAGCCGGGACAGGGTCTACGAGCAGTACTTC.

J is TRBJ2-7 and V is TRBV28; D may be TRBD2 (6 bases). The length of the CDR3 is 15 residues. The V end was cut by 1 base, the J end by 2 bases, with 12 bases between. Germline CDR1 reads MDHEN; CDR2 reads SYDVKM. The CDR3 bases are TGTGCCAGCAGTTTATTCGGGAGTAGGCCCTACGAGCAGTACTTC. This sequence encodes CASSLFGSRPYEQYF. Complete variable domain (other parts from reference TRBV28 and TRBJ2-7): DVKVTQSSRYLVKRTGEKVFLECVQDMDHENMFWYRQDPGLGLRLIYFSYDVKMKEKGDIPEGYSVSREKKERFSLILESASTNQTSMYLCASSLFGSRPYEQYFGPGTRLTVT.

The gene calls are TRBV5-6 and TRBJ2-7; 7 nucleotides match TRBD2. The CDR3 totals 13 residues. Germline V gene sequence: CDR1 SGHDT, CDR2 YYEEEE. Trimming removed 2 bases from V and 9 bases from J; junction bases left unmatched: 8. CDR3 coding DNA: TGTGCCAGCAGCTTTTCTAGCGGATCTAGGCAGTACTTC. Translated, it gives CASSFSSGSRQYF.

The rearrangement uses TRBV7-9 and TRBJ2-7; a possible D gene is TRBD2 (6 bases). Per germline, CDR1 SEHNR and CDR2 FQNEAQ (reference sequence). V was trimmed by 4 bases and J by 2 bases, leaving 12 bases between them. CDR3 length: 14 amino acids. CDR3 protein: CASSSTPSAYEQYF. DNA for the CDR3: TGTGCCAGCAGCTCGACCCCTAGCGCCTACGAGCAGTACTTC. The variable domain in full, with the rest retrieved from reference TRBV7-9 and TRBJ2-7, is DTGVSQNPRHKITKRGQNVTFRCDPISEHNRLYWYRQTLGQGPEFLTYFQNEAQLEKSRLLSDRFSAERPKGSFSTLEIQRTEQGDSAMYLCASSSTPSAYEQYFGPGTRLTVT.

The gene calls are TRBV9 and TRBJ2-2; TRBD1 agrees at 9 bases. V shed 4 bases and J 6 bases; nucleotides not matched to a gene: 10. The CDR3 loop spans 16 amino acids. CDR1 and CDR2 (germline): SGDLS, YYNGEE. The CDR3 DNA reads TGTGCCAGCAGCACCAGGGACAGGGTTGATGCCGGGGAGCTGTTTTTT. Translating gives CASSTRDRVDAGELFF.